This record looks at one T cell receptor beta chain sequence and its context. Clones were sequenced by immunoSEQ multiplex PCR, and TCRdb holds only the in-frame ones, with some missing. Seen here are 78,000 or so clones, about 90% observed once, and the top ten hold under 5%. The data derive from a study of control samples from healthy donors and cancer patients. V was pared by 4 bases and J by 5 bases, with 18 bases between. Germline CDR1 is MDHEN and CDR2 is SYDVKM. This CDR3 region has 15 residues. The specimen sequenced was blood. The TCR originated in a woman in her forties or fifties in good health. V gene TRBV28 combines with J gene TRBJ2-7, with no clear D. CDR3 DNA sequence: TGTGCCAGCAGTTCCAAACCTTGGTTGCTAGACGAGCAGTACTTC. It encodes CASSSKPWLLDEQYF. Full variable domain (missing parts from reference TRBV28 and TRBJ2-7): DVKVTQSSRYLVKRTGEKVFLECVQDMDHENMFWYRQDPGLGLRLIYFSYDVKMKEKGDIPEGYSVSREKKERFSLILESASTNQTSMYLCASSSKPWLLDEQYFGPGTRLTVT.